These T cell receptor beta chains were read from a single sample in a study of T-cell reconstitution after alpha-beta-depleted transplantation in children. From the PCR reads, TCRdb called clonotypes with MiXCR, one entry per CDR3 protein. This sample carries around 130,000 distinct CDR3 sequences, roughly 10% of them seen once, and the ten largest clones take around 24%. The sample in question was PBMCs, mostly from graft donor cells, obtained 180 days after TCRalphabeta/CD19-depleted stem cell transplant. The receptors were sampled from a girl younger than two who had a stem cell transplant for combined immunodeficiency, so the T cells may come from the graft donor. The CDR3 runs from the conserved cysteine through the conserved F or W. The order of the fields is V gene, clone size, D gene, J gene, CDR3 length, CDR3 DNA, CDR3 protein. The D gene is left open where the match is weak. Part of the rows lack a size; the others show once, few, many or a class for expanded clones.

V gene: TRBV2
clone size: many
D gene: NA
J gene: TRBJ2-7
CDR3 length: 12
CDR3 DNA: TGTGCCAGCAGTGAAACGGCTGACGAGCAGTACTTC
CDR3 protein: CASSETADEQYF

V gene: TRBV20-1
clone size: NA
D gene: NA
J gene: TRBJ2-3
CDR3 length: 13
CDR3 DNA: TGCAGTGCTAGGGGGATGGGGTTGTATACGCAGTATTTT
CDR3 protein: CSARGMGLYTQYF

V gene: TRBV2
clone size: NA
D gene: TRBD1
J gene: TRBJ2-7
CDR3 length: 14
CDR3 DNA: TGTGCCAGCAGTGAGCGACAGGGGCCCTACGAGCAGTACTTC
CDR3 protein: CASSERQGPYEQYF

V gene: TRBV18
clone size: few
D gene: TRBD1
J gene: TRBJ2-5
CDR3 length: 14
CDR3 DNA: TGTGCCAGCTCAACGCGGACAGGACAAGAGACCCAGTACTTC
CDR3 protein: CASSTRTGQETQYF

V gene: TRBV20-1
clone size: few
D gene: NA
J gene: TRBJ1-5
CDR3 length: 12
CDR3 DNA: TGCAGTGCTAGGGGGCCAGGTCAGCCCCAGCATTTT
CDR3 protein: CSARGPGQPQHF

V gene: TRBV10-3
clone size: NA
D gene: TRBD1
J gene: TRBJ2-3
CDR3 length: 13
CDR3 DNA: TGTGCCATCAGTTGGGACAGGGCAGATACGCAGTATTTT
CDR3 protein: CAISWDRADTQYF

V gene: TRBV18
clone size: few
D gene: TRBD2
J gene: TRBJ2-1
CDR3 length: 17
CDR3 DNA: TGTGCCAGCTCACCCGGAGGTAGCGGGAGGGCGAACAATGAGCAGTTCTTC
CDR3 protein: CASSPGGSGRANNEQFF

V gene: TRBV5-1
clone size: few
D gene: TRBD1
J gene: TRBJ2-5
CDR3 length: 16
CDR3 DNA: TGCGCCAGCAGCTTCGATGGAACAGGGGGCAGGGAGACCCAGTACTTC
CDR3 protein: CASSFDGTGGRETQYF

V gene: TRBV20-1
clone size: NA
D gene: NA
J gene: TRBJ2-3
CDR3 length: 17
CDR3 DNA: TGCAGTGCGCGACTTTACCTCACACCCCCTAGCACAGATACGCAGTATTTT
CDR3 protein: CSARLYLTPPSTDTQYF

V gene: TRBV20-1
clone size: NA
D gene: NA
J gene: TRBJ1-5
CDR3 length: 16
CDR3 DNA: TGCAGTGCTAGAGCCCGCAGCTATTATAGCAATCAGCCCCAGCATTTT
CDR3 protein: CSARARSYYSNQPQHF

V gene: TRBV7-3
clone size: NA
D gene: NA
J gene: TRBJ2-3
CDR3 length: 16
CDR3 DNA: TGTGCCAGCAGTCGAACAGGGAGGGGCAGCACAGATACGCAGTATTTT
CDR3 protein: CASSRTGRGSTDTQYF

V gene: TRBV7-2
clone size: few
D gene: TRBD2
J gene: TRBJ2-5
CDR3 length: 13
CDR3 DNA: TGTGCCAGCAGCTCGGGACTAGAAGAGACCCAGTACTTC
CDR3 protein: CASSSGLEETQYF

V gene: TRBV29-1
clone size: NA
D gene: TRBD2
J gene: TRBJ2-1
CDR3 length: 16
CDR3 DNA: TGCAGCGTTATCAAAACTAGCGGGAGCAGGTACAATGAGCAGTTCTTC
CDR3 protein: CSVIKTSGSRYNEQFF

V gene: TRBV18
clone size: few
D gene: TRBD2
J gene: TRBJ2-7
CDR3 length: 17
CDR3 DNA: TGTGCCAGCTCACCGCGACTAGCGTCCCTCACCTTGCTCGAGCAGTACTTC
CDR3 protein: CASSPRLASLTLLEQYF

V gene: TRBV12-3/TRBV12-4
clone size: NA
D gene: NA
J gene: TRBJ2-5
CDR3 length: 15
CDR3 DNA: TGTGCCAGCAGGCAACCGGGACGGAGGCAAGAGACCCAGTACTTC
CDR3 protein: CASRQPGRRQETQYF

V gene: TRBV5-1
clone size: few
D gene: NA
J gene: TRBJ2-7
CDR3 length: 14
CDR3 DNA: TGCGCCAGCAGCTTGGTAGGGGGACCGGACGAGCAGTACTTC
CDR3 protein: CASSLVGGPDEQYF

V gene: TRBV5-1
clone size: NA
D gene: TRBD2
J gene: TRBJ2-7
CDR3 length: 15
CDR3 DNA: TGCGCCAGCAGCTTCGACGTGGGGGGGACCTACGAGCAGTACTTC
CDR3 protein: CASSFDVGGTYEQYF

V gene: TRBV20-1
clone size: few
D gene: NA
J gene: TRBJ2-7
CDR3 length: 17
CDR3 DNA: TGCAGTGCTACAAACGTTGCAGGGATTTCTTTTTCCTACGAGCAGTACTTC
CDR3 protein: CSATNVAGISFSYEQYF

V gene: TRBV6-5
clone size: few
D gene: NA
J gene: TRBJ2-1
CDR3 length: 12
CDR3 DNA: TGTGCCAGCAAGAACTTGGCCGATGAGCAGTTCTTC
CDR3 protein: CASKNLADEQFF

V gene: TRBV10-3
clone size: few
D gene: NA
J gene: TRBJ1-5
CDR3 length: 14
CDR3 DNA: TGTGCCATCAGTGAAGGACGCCTTAATCAGCCCCAGCATTTT
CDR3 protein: CAISEGRLNQPQHF

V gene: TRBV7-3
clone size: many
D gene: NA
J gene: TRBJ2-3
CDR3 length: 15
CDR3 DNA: TGTGCCAGCAGCTTAAAGGCGTGGGGCCCAGATACGCAGTATTTT
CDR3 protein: CASSLKAWGPDTQYF

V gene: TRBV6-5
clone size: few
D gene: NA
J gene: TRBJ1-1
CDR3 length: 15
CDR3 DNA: TGTGCCAGCAGTTACGAGGCACAGGGGAACACTGAAGCTTTCTTT
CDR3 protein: CASSYEAQGNTEAFF

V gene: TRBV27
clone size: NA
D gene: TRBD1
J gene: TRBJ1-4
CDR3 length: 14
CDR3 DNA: TGTGCCAGCAGGGCGGCAGGGGGGGGTGAAAAACTGTTTTTT
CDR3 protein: CASRAAGGGEKLFF

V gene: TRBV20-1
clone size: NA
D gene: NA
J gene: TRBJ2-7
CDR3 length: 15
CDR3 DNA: TGCAGTGCTAGAGATAGGGTGTCGGGTACCTACCAGCAGTACTTC
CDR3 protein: CSARDRVSGTYQQYF

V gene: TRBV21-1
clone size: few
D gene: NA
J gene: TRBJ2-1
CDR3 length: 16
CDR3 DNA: TGTGCCAGCAGCAAAGCAAAGACAGAAAGGAACAATGAGCAGTTCTTC
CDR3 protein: CASSKAKTERNNEQFF

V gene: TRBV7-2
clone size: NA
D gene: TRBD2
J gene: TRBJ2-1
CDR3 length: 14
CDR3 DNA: TGTGCCAGCAGCGCGGGACTAGCGGGGCGGCAGCAGTTCTTC
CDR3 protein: CASSAGLAGRQQFF

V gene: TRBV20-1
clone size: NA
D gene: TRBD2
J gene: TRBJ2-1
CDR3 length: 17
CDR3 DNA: TGCTGTGCTAGAGATAGGCTAGCGGCAAGCTCCTACAATGAGCAGTTCTTC
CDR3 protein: CCARDRLAASSYNEQFF

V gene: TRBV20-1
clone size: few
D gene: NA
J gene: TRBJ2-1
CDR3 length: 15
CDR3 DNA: TGCAGTGCTAGAGATTACTCGTTAGGCTTCACTGAGCAGTTCTTC
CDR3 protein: CSARDYSLGFTEQFF